This T cell receptor beta chain was identified in a study of blood T cells in healthy people across ages. For the second PCR, which ran for about 7 to 11 cycles, a sample-barcoded 5' primer and a J-beta primer mix were used. A single record per CDR3 protein comes from TCRdb applying MiXCR to the 5' RACE reads. The sample carries around 400,000 distinct CDR3 sequences, approximately 51% recorded once. Study-wide results and caveats: Measured against age, TCR beta diversity per million T cells decreased in a roughly linear manner. No one knew whether donors had CMV, which possibly confounded expanded clonotype changes. Diversity estimates drawn from one million T cells were deemed underestimates.

As concerns this clonotype: Its antigen is undetermined.

The specimen sequenced was blood. This sequence was found in a man in his 60s in good health.

CDR3 region: CSARHPRLRETQYF. CDR3 bases: TGCAGTGCTAGACATCCTCGGTTGAGGGAGACCCAGTACTTC. This rearrangement joins TRBV20-1 to TRBJ2-5; no clear D. The CDR3 extends over 14 amino acids. CDR1 and CDR2 from the germline V gene are DFQATT and SNEGSKA (reference sequence). V lost 2 bases, J lost 5 bases, and 15 bases lay in between.